The 4 T cell receptor beta chains below all came from one sample that was sequenced in a study of T-cell reconstitution after alpha-beta-depleted transplantation in children (TCRdb year 2016). The library was produced with PCR. Sequencer: Illumina HiSeq 2500. TCR library preparation used molecular barcoding, with unique molecular identifiers applied to normalize quantification of the TCRbeta repertoire. The raw public data were reprocessed by TCRdb itself: fastp quality trimming at Q25, MiXCR clonotype calling, in-frame beta chains only. Duplicate CDR3 protein sequences are folded into a single record with the most common DNA and genes. A total of tens of thousands of distinct CDR3 sequences appear in this sample, roughly 6.5% of them only once. The ten largest account for around 27% of the sample. The paper as a whole reports these results and caveats: The apparently early alphabetaT-cell count recovery about two months after transplant was reportedly dependent on only several hundred rapidly expanded clones derived from non-depleted graft cells.

This sample's time point label indicates: day 60 (about 2 months) after transplantation. Interpreted using the paper, the treatment or condition label stands for: allogeneic hematopoietic cell transplantation with graft depleted of TCRalphabeta T cells and CD19 B cells. No antigen has been identified for these receptors. Source: peripheral blood, taken 60 days after TCRalphabeta/CD19-depleted stem cell transplant. All receptors come from a child in the first two years of life who had a stem cell transplant for acute myeloid leukemia, so the T cells may come from the graft donor.

This clonotype was picked up a small number of times. V usage is TRBV28 and J usage is TRBJ2-5; TRBD1 is a possible D gene (6 bases). V gave up 6 bases and J gave up 4 bases, with 15 bases separating them. Germline V lookup: CDR1 MDHEN, CDR2 SYDVKM. This CDR3 has 14 residues. CDR3 loop: CASSPSPRGETQYF. Written as DNA, the CDR3 is TGTGCCAGCAGCCCGAGCCCCAGGGGAGAGACCCAGTACTTC.

This clonotype showed up just a few times. This rearrangement joins TRBV7-4 to TRBJ2-6; 11 bases agree with TRBD1. Losses at the gene ends were 6 bases for V and 1 base for J; bases not matched to a gene: 11. The CDR3 covers 19 residues. Germline V gene lookup returns CDR1 SGHVT and CDR2 SQSDAQ. CDR3 sequence: CASRPGTGGLVSGANVLTF. The CDR3 DNA reads as TGTGCCAGCAGGCCCGGGACAGGGGGACTGGTGTCTGGGGCCAACGTCCTGACTTTC.

This clonotype has ten or more counts. This chain uses TRBV28 with TRBJ1-5; the D gene is possibly TRBD1 (6 bases). The CDR3 consists of 14 residues. Germline values: CDR1 MDHEN, CDR2 SYDVKM. V lost 2 bases to trimming and J lost 7 bases, with 12 bases between them. The CDR3: CASSLNRERQPQHF. CDR3 sequence (DNA): TGTGCCAGCAGTTTAAACAGGGAGCGACAGCCCCAGCATTTT.

This clonotype was counted many times. The chain has TRBV13 and TRBJ2-7, with a weak D call TRBD1 (6 bases). Trimming removed 0 bases at V and 9 bases at J, with 12 bases between. The CDR3 is 13 residues long. Looked up from germline, CDR1 is PRHDT and CDR2 is FYEKMQ (reference sequence). CDR3 residues: CASSLGGAGAQYF. The CDR3, as DNA: TGTGCCAGCAGCTTAGGGGGGGCCGGAGCGCAGTACTTC.